Presented here are 30 T cell receptor beta chains from one specimen sequenced in a study of blood T cell repertoires in COVID-19. Sequencing was performed with immunoSEQ multiplex PCR; in TCRdb, only in-frame clones are kept and a portion is missing. The data contain roughly 250,000 clones, roughly 88% of them seen just once; the ten biggest clones take up 3.5% to 5.5%. The sample taken for sequencing was PBMCs or T cells enriched from blood (not recorded which). The receptor source for this set is a woman younger than 45 who had recovered from COVID-19.

The J gene is TRBJ1-4, the V gene TRBV28, with TRBD1 identical over 12 bases. In germline, CDR1 is MDHEN, CDR2 SYDVKM. This CDR3 contains 18 residues. With V trimmed by 1 base and J by 8 bases, 11 bases remained unmatched. The CDR3 spells CASSLYPGTGGREEKLFF. The CDR3 nucleotides read TGTGCCAGCAGTTTATACCCCGGGACAGGGGGCAGGGAGGAAAAACTGTTTTTT.

The V and J genes are TRBV9 and TRBJ1-5; no clear D gene. V dropped 0 bases and J dropped 7 bases, with 11 bases sitting between them. Per the germline V gene, CDR1 is SGDLS and CDR2 is YYNGEE. The CDR3 consists of 14 residues. DNA for the CDR3: TGTGCCAGCAGCGTAGGGGTGGGAGGCCAGCCCCAGCATTTT. Encoded protein: CASSVGVGGQPQHF.

The chain joins TRBV4-1 to TRBJ2-5, with TRBD2 matching 8 bases. Germline assignment: CDR1 MGHRA and CDR2 YSYEKL. The V and J ends lost 3 bases and 1 base, in that order; junction bases with no gene match: 4. The CDR3 totals 15 residues. The CDR3 nucleotides read TGCGCCAGCAGCCACCTACTAGCGGTCCAAGAGACCCAGTACTTC. It specifies CASSHLLAVQETQYF.

The chain employs TRBV15 and TRBJ2-2, with D tentatively TRBD2 (6 bases). The CDR3 is 14 residues long. V shed 3 bases and J shed 6 bases, with 11 bases lying between them. Germline assignment: CDR1 LNHNV and CDR2 YYDKDF (reference sequence). The CDR3 region is CATSRGTSPGELFF. The CDR3 DNA follows: TGTGCCACCAGCAGGGGAACTAGCCCCGGGGAGCTGTTTTTT.

The chain links TRBV18 to TRBJ2-3, with 7 bases fitting TRBD1. The CDR3 sequence is 15 residues long. The germline V gene has CDR1 KGHSH and CDR2 LQKENI. The trim removed 4 bases at V and 4 bases at J, leaving 8 bases unmatched. The CDR3 coding sequence is TGTGCCAGCTCACTTATCGGGACAGCCGCAGATACGCAGTATTTT. Encoded protein: CASSLIGTAADTQYF.

This clone was detected only a few times. The rearrangement joins TRBV10-2 to TRBJ1-2, with D perhaps matching TRBD1 (6 bases). CDR1 and CDR2 from the germline V gene are WSHSY and SAAADI. Trimming cost V 6 bases and J 5 bases, with 13 bases left between them. The CDR3 has 13 amino acids. CDR3 region: CASSPEGDYGYTF. DNA for the CDR3: TGCGCCAGCAGCCCCGAGGGGGATTATGGCTACACCTTC.

The V call is TRBV15, the J call TRBJ2-7; the match to TRBD1 covers 9 bases. The CDR3 has 15 amino acids. The V and J ends lost 3 bases and 2 bases, in that order; junction bases with no gene match: 5. Germline V gene sequence: CDR1 LNHNV, CDR2 YYDKDF (reference sequence). For the CDR3, the DNA is TGTGCCACCAGCAGTGTCGGGACAGGGCCCTACGAGCAGTACTTC. This translates into CATSSVGTGPYEQYF.

This chain connects TRBV19 to TRBJ1-5, with TRBD1 as a possible D gene (5 bases). Per germline, CDR1 LNHDA and CDR2 SQIVND (reference sequence). This CDR3 has 15 amino acids. The V and J ends lost 6 bases and 4 bases respectively, with 16 bases between them. The CDR3 region has the DNA TGTGCCAGTAGCCCGGCGGGGGTTGTGAATCAGCCCCAGCATTTT. Residues: CASSPAGVVNQPQHF.

The chain carries TRBV28 and TRBJ1-5; no reliable D call. Germline CDR1 is MDHEN and CDR2 is SYDVKM. The ends were cut back, 4 bases at V and 8 bases at J, with 21 bases in the middle. The CDR3 runs 16 residues. DNA for the CDR3: TGTGCCAGCAGTTCCCCCTTTTCAGGCGGGAGGGAGCCCCAGCATTTT. Translation: CASSSPFSGGREPQHF. Full variable domain (missing parts from reference TRBV28 and TRBJ1-5): DVKVTQSSRYLVKRTGEKVFLECVQDMDHENMFWYRQDPGLGLRLIYFSYDVKMKEKGDIPEGYSVSREKKERFSLILESASTNQTSMYLCASSSPFSGGREPQHFGDGTRLSIL.

V is TRBV11-2 and J is TRBJ2-5, with D maybe TRBD1 (6 bases). V lost 0 bases, J lost 11 bases, and 13 bases lay in between. Germline loops: CDR1 SGHAT, CDR2 FQNNGV. The CDR3 runs 13 residues. CDR3 DNA: TGTGCCAGCAGCTTAGAATCCTGGGGGCATCAGTACTTC. It translates to CASSLESWGHQYF.

The chain recombines TRBV6-5 with TRBJ1-2, with D possibly matching TRBD1 (6 bases). The CDR3 sequence is 14 residues long. Trimming left V 0 bases short and J 7 bases short, with 12 bases between. Germline V gives CDR1 MNHEY, CDR2 SVGAGI. In DNA form, the CDR3 reads TGTGCCAGCAGTTACTCGGGGGGGGGCGGTGGCTACACCTTC. Its protein product is CASSYSGGGGGYTF.

V and J are TRBV15 and TRBJ1-1, with no clear D. The CDR3 is 15 residues long. V lost 0 bases and J 1 base, leaving 9 bases between the germline ends. The germline V gene encodes CDR1 LNHNV and CDR2 YYDKDF (reference sequence). CDR3 in DNA: TGTGCCACCAGCAGAGATCAGGTATCGAACACTGAAGCTTTCTTT. This sequence encodes CATSRDQVSNTEAFF.

The CDR3 DNA follows: TGTGCCAGCAGTTTTGGGGCGAGGGAGCTGTTTTTT. Protein sequence: CASSFGARELFF. The chain has TRBV28 and TRBJ2-2; weak D call: TRBD1 (5 bases). Germline CDR1 and CDR2: MDHEN and SYDVKM. Trimming took off 3 bases at V and 9 bases at J, with 8 bases between the two ends. The CDR3 has 12 residues.

The V gene is TRBV7-2, the J gene TRBJ1-3; no clear D gene. The CDR3 is made up of 13 amino acids. Per germline, CDR1 SGHTA and CDR2 FQGNSA. Between the trimmed V and J ends, which lost 3 bases and 0 bases, there was a span of 3 bases. CDR3 DNA: TGTGCCAGCAGCTTCGTCTCTGGAAACACCATATATTTT. It translates to CASSFVSGNTIYF. Complete variable domain (other parts from reference TRBV7-2 and TRBJ1-3): GAGVSQSPSNKVTEKGKDVELRCDPISGHTALYWYRQSLGQGLEFLIYFQGNSAPDKSGLPSDRFSAERTGGSVSTLTIQRTQQEDSAVYLCASSFVSGNTIYFGEGSWLTVV.

The chain is built from TRBV28 and TRBJ1-1; 7 positions agree with TRBD1. Germline V CDR1 and CDR2: MDHEN, SYDVKM. V trimming: 7 bases; J trimming: 10 bases; junction bases outside the gene matches: 15. This CDR3 is built from 14 residues. The CDR3: CASTLFRTGSGAFF. In DNA, the CDR3 is TGTGCCAGCACGCTATTCCGGACAGGTTCGGGAGCTTTCTTT.

This rearrangement joins TRBV5-5 to TRBJ2-2, with no clear D. This CDR3 comprises 16 residues. In germline, CDR1 is SGHKS, CDR2 YYEKEE (reference sequence). Trimming pared 2 bases from V and 7 bases from J, leaving 18 bases between. The CDR3 loop is CASSFDFRVFGGELFF. The CDR3 bases are TGTGCCAGCAGCTTCGACTTCCGGGTGTTTGGCGGGGAGCTGTTTTTT. The complete variable domain, with remaining parts taken from reference TRBV5-5 and TRBJ2-2, reads DAGVTQSPTHLIKTRGQQVTLRCSPISGHKSVSWYQQVLGQGPQFIFQYYEKEERGRGNFPDRFSARQFPNYSSELNVNALLLGDSALYLCASSFDFRVFGGELFFGEGSRLTVL.

This chain links TRBV28 with TRBJ2-3; the match to TRBD2 covers 8 bases. The trim removed 6 bases at V and 1 base at J, leaving 12 bases unmatched. Germline CDR1 MDHEN, CDR2 SYDVKM. CDR3 length: 17 amino acids. The DNA of the CDR3 is TGTGCCAGCAGCTACTACCTCGGGGGGGAAGGCACAGATACGCAGTATTTT. It codes for CASSYYLGGEGTDTQYF.

This chain links TRBV6-5 with TRBJ1-2, with D possibly TRBD1 on 6 matching bases. Trimming removed 2 bases from V and 5 bases from J, with 12 bases in between. Germline CDR1 and CDR2: MNHEY and SVGAGI. The CDR3 totals 14 residues. The CDR3 region is CASSYGARGYGYTF. In nucleotides, the CDR3 is TGTGCCAGCAGTTACGGGGCCAGGGGATATGGCTACACCTTC.

Points on this clone: The junction and the germline gene differ at one end; a read error may be behind it. The chain combines TRBV13 with TRBJ2-7; 9 nucleotides match TRBD2. Germline-derived CDR1 and CDR2 are PRHDT and FYEKMQ (reference sequence). The CDR3 totals 14 residues. CDR3 DNA: TGTGCCAGCAGCTCCGGGACTAGCTCCCACGAGCAGTACTTC. Its translation: CASSSGTSSHEQYF.

The rearrangement joins TRBV9 to TRBJ2-2, with TRBD2 identical over 10 bases. The length of the CDR3 is 16 residues. From germline, CDR1 is SGDLS and CDR2 YYNGEE. Losses at the gene ends were 3 bases for V and 4 bases for J; bases not matched to a gene: 6. The CDR3, as DNA: TGTGCCAGCAGCGCCCGACTAGCGGGTGGCACCGGGGAGCTGTTTTTT. This encodes CASSARLAGGTGELFF.

The J gene is TRBJ1-3, the V gene TRBV28; a weak D match, TRBD1 (5 bases). The V gene's germline CDR1 is MDHEN and CDR2 SYDVKM. This CDR3 spans 14 amino acids. Trimming left V 2 bases short and J 6 bases short, with 11 bases between. The chain's CDR3 is CASSLTQGVNTIYF. CDR3 nucleotides: TGTGCCAGCAGTTTAACCCAAGGGGTAAACACCATATATTTT.

V is TRBV5-6 and J is TRBJ2-2; the D gene is possibly TRBD2 (6 bases). Trimming took 3 bases from V and 3 from J, leaving 9 bases between them. The CDR3 is 14 residues long. Germline CDR1 SGHDT, CDR2 YYEEEE. The CDR3 is CASSSAGYTGELFF. CDR3 nucleotides: TGTGCCAGCAGCTCCGCGGGGTACACCGGGGAGCTGTTTTTT.

V usage is TRBV15 and J usage is TRBJ1-6; the D is unclear. Germline V CDR1 and CDR2: LNHNV, YYDKDF (reference sequence). V was trimmed by 4 bases and J by 0 bases, leaving 13 bases between them. The CDR3 sequence is 17 residues long. CDR3 loop: CATSNHGESSYNSPLHF. The CDR3 DNA is TGTGCCACCAGCAACCACGGGGAGAGCTCCTATAATTCACCCCTCCACTTT.

Here the CDR3 reads CASSPSGGSYNEQFF. The CDR3 region has the DNA TGTGCCAGCAGCCCTAGCGGGGGCTCCTACAATGAGCAGTTCTTC. The rearrangement joins TRBV4-2 to TRBJ2-1; 10 positions agree with TRBD2. V shed 4 bases, J shed 0 bases, and the junction held 0 bases outside the gene matches. Germline CDR1 and CDR2: LGHNA and YNFKEQ. The CDR3 is made up of 15 amino acids.

The chain recombines TRBV28 with TRBJ2-7, with a weak D call TRBD1 (6 bases). The CDR3 spans 13 residues. Germline values: CDR1 MDHEN, CDR2 SYDVKM. V lost 7 bases and J 7 bases, leaving 17 bases between the germline ends. The CDR3 nucleotides are TGTGCCAGCACCCCGAACAGGGCTAGGGAGCAGTACTTC. Amino acids: CASTPNRAREQYF.

The DNA for the CDR3 is TGTGCCAGCAGCTCGAATGAGGCTGCGCTTGGCTACACCTTC. It specifies CASSSNEAALGYTF. V usage is TRBV7-2 and J usage is TRBJ1-2, with no clear D. Germline CDR1 reads SGHTA; CDR2 reads FQGNSA. This CDR3 is built from 14 residues. Between the trimmed V and J ends, which lost 4 bases and 7 bases, there was a span of 16 bases.

The chain employs TRBV12-3 or TRBV12-4 and TRBJ2-2; TRBD1 matches 7 bases. The CDR3 contains 13 residues. With V trimmed by 5 bases and J by 5 bases, 2 bases remained unmatched. The CDR3, as DNA: TGTGCCAGCAGTGACAGGGTAACCGGGGAGCTGTTTTTT. Its translation is CASSDRVTGELFF.

This chain links TRBV11-2 with TRBJ1-6; D call uncertain. Per germline, CDR1 SGHAT and CDR2 FQNNGV. Trimming removed 0 bases from V and 8 bases from J, with 11 bases in between. The CDR3 is 15 amino acids. CDR3 sequence: CASSLEAPGYSPLHF. The CDR3 DNA reads as TGTGCCAGCAGCTTAGAAGCCCCCGGGTATTCACCCCTCCACTTT.

This rearrangement joins TRBV7-8 to TRBJ2-2; weak D call: TRBD1 (5 bases). Germline V lookup: CDR1 SGHVS, CDR2 FQNEAQ. The CDR3 sequence is 14 residues long. The germline V and J ends were trimmed by 2 bases and 4 bases, with 8 bases remaining between them. The CDR3 DNA sequence: TGTGCCAGCAGCTTAAATAGGGGCACCGGGGAGCTGTTTTTT. Translating gives CASSLNRGTGELFF.

V and J are TRBV20-1 and TRBJ1-6; D may be TRBD1 (6 bases). Germline V CDR1 and CDR2: DFQATT, SNEGSKA (reference sequence). V was shortened by 1 base and J by 14 bases, with 9 bases between the two germline ends. This CDR3 contains 11 residues. Here the CDR3 DNA reads TGCAGTGCTAGAGGCGGACAGTCCCTCCACTTT. This encodes CSARGGQSLHF.